This T cell receptor beta chain was sequenced during a study of cytotoxic CD8 clonotypes in ibrutinib-treated CLL. Study as a whole: Responses: some 25 partial, 2 complete; after median roughly 63 months, roughly 14 stayed remitted, roughly 12 progressed. Specimens for response were gathered following a median about a year of therapy, spanning 6 to 36. Regarding the study as a whole: Starting clonality was above that of age-matched healthy donors and tracked circulating CD8+ T-cell counts.

Generated by immunoSEQ multiplex PCR, the TCRdb table keeps only in-frame clones and is missing some. The data contain roughly 150,000 clones, about 76% of them singletons. Unmatched junction bases numbered 17, after V lost 8 bases and J lost 8 bases. The CDR3 covers 16 residues. Germline loops: CDR1 KGHSH, CDR2 LQKENI. In regard to this clone: Its antigen is not known.

This receptor was obtained from a human donor with chronic lymphocytic leukemia. The rearrangement links TRBV18 to TRBJ2-4, with 8 bases matching TRBD2. The sample in question was PBMCs, obtained after 24 months of ibrutinib treatment. The CDR3 loop is CASGANSGTRGDIQYF. Here the CDR3 DNA reads TGTGCCAGCGGAGCCAACTCCGGGACTAGAGGGGACATTCAGTACTTC. The variable domain in full, completed from reference TRBV18 and TRBJ2-4, reads NAGVMQNPRHLVRRRGQEARLRCSPMKGHSHVYWYRQLPEEGLKFMVYLQKENIIDESGMPKERFSAEFPKEGPSILRIQQVVRGDSAAYFCASGANSGTRGDIQYFGAGTRLSVL.